The next 11 T cell receptor beta chains were all read from a single sample in a study of T cell repertoires in cytomegalovirus infection (dated by TCRdb to about 2019). The data were produced on an Illumina HiSeq 1500. The raw public data were reprocessed by TCRdb itself: fastp quality trimming at Q25, MiXCR clonotype calling, in-frame beta chains only. Rows merge per CDR3 protein into single entries with the most common DNA and genes. Across this sample there are about 130,000 distinct CDR3 sequences, with less than 9.5% seen only once. In total, the top ten clones hold over 9.5% of the sample. The source material was PBMCs. The receptors were gathered from a human donor in good health (CMV status not recorded). Some clones in this sample may be carry-over from other donors' samples.

The chain uses TRBV20-1 and TRBJ1-2; 8 nucleotides match TRBD1. The CDR3 has 13 residues. CDR1 is DFQATT and CDR2 is SNEGSKA in the germline V gene (reference sequence). V lost 6 bases to trimming and J lost 6 bases; unmatched junction nucleotides: 9. The CDR3 DNA follows: TGCAGTGCCCGGACAGGGACGATTCATGGCTACACCTTC. Translated, it gives CSARTGTIHGYTF.

This clonotype was detected many times. This chain joins TRBV15 and TRBJ2-3; TRBD2 matches at 7 bases. Trimming took 1 base from V and 4 from J; bases not matched to a gene: 5. The germline gives CDR1 LNHNV, CDR2 YYDKDF (reference sequence). This CDR3 has 15 residues. CDR3 in DNA: TGTGCCACCAGCAGAGCTAGCGGAGGGGCAGATACGCAGTATTTT. It is translated as CATSRASGGADTQYF.

This sequence joins TRBV24-1 and TRBJ2-3, with a tentative D call TRBD1 (5 bases). This CDR3 region has 13 residues. Germline assignment: CDR1 KGHDR and CDR2 SFDVKD. Trimming left V 0 bases short and J 9 bases short, with 9 bases between. CDR3 protein: CATSDLHQGTQYF. The CDR3 DNA follows: TGTGCCACCAGTGATTTGCATCAGGGAACGCAGTATTTT.

This clonotype was observed many times. The chain couples TRBV7-2 to TRBJ2-1; no clear D gene. Germline CDR1 SGHTA, CDR2 FQGNSA. V was trimmed by 2 bases and J by 9 bases, leaving 5 bases between them. The CDR3 has 11 amino acids. The CDR3 region is CASSLLGEQFF. In DNA, the CDR3 is TGTGCCAGCAGCTTATTAGGTGAGCAGTTCTTC.

This chain uses TRBV18 with TRBJ1-2; 7 bases are shared with TRBD1. V trimming: 1 base; J trimming: 1 base; junction bases outside the gene matches: 3. Germline assignment: CDR1 KGHSH and CDR2 LQKENI. The CDR3 is 15 residues long. CDR3 sequence (DNA): TGTGCCAGCTCACCACTGGGACAGATTAACTATGGCTACACCTTC. It translates to CASSPLGQINYGYTF.

Ten or more counts support this clonotype. The V call is TRBV2, the J call TRBJ2-7; TRBD1 aligns across 8 bases. This CDR3 comprises 14 residues. CDR1 and CDR2 from the germline V gene are SNHLY and FYNNEI. After removal of 6 bases from V and 0 bases from J, the junction contained 4 bases not matched to a gene. The CDR3 coding sequence is TGTGCCAGCAGCCGGACAGGGAGCTCCTACGAGCAGTACTTC. Translation gives CASSRTGSSYEQYF.

This clonotype has a handful of counts. Here the CDR3 reads CASSYAALRTNEKLFF. In DNA, the CDR3 is TGTGCCAGCAGTTACGCCGCTCTCAGAACTAATGAAAAACTGTTTTTT. The gene calls are TRBV6-6 and TRBJ1-4, with D hard to call. The ends were cut back, 2 bases at V and 1 base at J, with 11 bases in the middle. CDR3 length: 16 residues. Germline values: CDR1 MNHNY, CDR2 SVGAGI (reference sequence).

This clonotype has at least ten counts. V and J are TRBV12-3 or TRBV12-4 and TRBJ2-7; 8 bases are shared with TRBD1. V lost 6 bases and J lost 11; bases outside the gene matches: 15. The CDR3 consists of 14 residues. CDR3 in DNA: TGTGCCAGCAGCCCGACAGGGGCTCCCCTGATCGAGTACTTC. Amino acids: CASSPTGAPLIEYF.

This clonotype was counted only a few times. The gene calls are TRBV5-1 and TRBJ2-7, with unresolved D. Looked up from germline, CDR1 is SGHRS and CDR2 is YFSETQ. The CDR3 contains 14 residues. V dropped 0 bases and J dropped 2 bases, with 9 bases sitting between them. DNA for the CDR3: TGCGCCAGCAGCTTGGAGGGTTTAACCTACGAGCAGTACTTC. Translation gives CASSLEGLTYEQYF. Complete variable domain (other parts from reference TRBV5-1 and TRBJ2-7): KAGVTQTPRYLIKTRGQQVTLSCSPISGHRSVSWYQQTPGQGLQFLFEYFSETQRNKGNFPGRFSGRQFSNSRSEMNVSTLELGDSALYLCASSLEGLTYEQYFGPGTRLTVT.

This clonotype was seen a few times. The J gene is TRBJ1-1, the V gene TRBV29-1; a weak D match, TRBD1 (5 bases). The length of the CDR3 is 11 residues. Germline lookup yields CDR1 SQVTM and CDR2 ANQGSEA. This CDR3 reads CTGGQTEGAFF. The CDR3 DNA is TGCACCGGGGGTCAGACCGAGGGGGCTTTCTTT.

This clonotype was found many times. The gene calls are TRBV19 and TRBJ1-1, with D perhaps matching TRBD1 (5 bases). Trimming pared 4 bases from V and 4 bases from J, leaving 13 bases between. There are 14 residues in the CDR3. CDR1 LNHDA and CDR2 SQIVND come from the germline V gene (reference sequence). The CDR3 DNA reads as TGTGCCAGTAGTACGTACGGGGGGACCACTGAAGCTTTCTTT. This translates into CASSTYGGTTEAFF.